What follows are 27 T cell receptor beta chains derived from one specimen sequenced in a study of T cell responses to AZD1222 COVID-19 vaccine. Method: immunoSEQ multiplex PCR; TCRdb's copy keeps in-frame clones and lacks some. The sample holds some 120,000 clones, 90% to 95% seen once. Sequencing was performed on peripheral blood, taken on day 0 of AZD1222 vaccination. The receptors come from an adult in good health.

This rearrangement joins TRBV11-3 to TRBJ1-1; 8 bases are shared with TRBD1. This CDR3 region has 14 residues. V lost 5 bases and J lost 5; bases outside the gene matches: 7. Germline V lookup: CDR1 SGHNT, CDR2 YENEEA. The CDR3 bases are TGTGCCAGCAGCGACAGGGGCTTGGGTACTGAAGCTTTCTTT. It translates to CASSDRGLGTEAFF.

This clone was seen a single time. The chain is built from TRBV12-5 and TRBJ1-5; unclear D gene. Germline V CDR1 and CDR2: LGHNT, FRNRAP. Between the trimmed V and J ends, which lost 0 bases and 3 bases, there was a span of 24 bases. This CDR3 region has 20 residues. The CDR3 DNA follows: TGTGCTAGTGGTTTGGTAGGTGTCGTCGGGTGGGCTTTAGACAATCAGCCCCAGCATTTT. Its translation is CASGLVGVVGWALDNQPQHF.

The chain combines TRBV7-9 with TRBJ1-1; D gene uncertain. The CDR3 length is 13 residues. From germline, CDR1 is SEHNR and CDR2 FQNEAQ (reference sequence). The V end was cut by 1 base, the J end by 1 base, with 4 bases between. CDR3 in DNA: TGTGCCAGCAGCTTAGGGGAGAACACTGAAGCTTTCTTT. Protein: CASSLGENTEAFF.

The chain carries TRBV29-1 and TRBJ2-1; D may be TRBD2 (5 bases). CDR1 is SQVTM and CDR2 is ANQGSEA in the germline V gene. The germline V and J ends were trimmed by 4 bases and 5 bases, with 6 bases remaining between them. The CDR3 spans 11 residues. CDR3 nucleotides: TGCAGCGTTGGAGGGAACAATGAGCAGTTCTTC. Its protein is CSVGGNNEQFF.

CDR3 region: CAISESILAGAGQYF. CDR3 nucleotide sequence: TGTGCCATCAGTGAGTCCATCCTAGCGGGAGCGGGGCAGTACTTC. V and J are TRBV10-3 and TRBJ2-7; 10 bases are a match to TRBD2. There are 15 residues in the CDR3. After removal of 0 bases from V and 9 bases from J, the junction contained 8 bases not matched to a gene. Per germline, CDR1 ENHRY and CDR2 SYGVKD.

V gene TRBV10-3 combines with J gene TRBJ2-5, with D perhaps being TRBD1 or TRBD2 (5 bases each). CDR3 length equals 15 residues. CDR1 is ENHRY and CDR2 is SYGVKD in the germline V gene. Between the trimmed V and J ends, which lost 5 bases and 4 bases, there was a span of 17 bases. In DNA, the CDR3 is TGTGCCATCAGTCCCCTTTGGGGGAGCGGAGAGACCCAGTACTTC. Its translation: CAISPLWGSGETQYF.

V gene TRBV7-9 combines with J gene TRBJ1-4; D remains unclear. The germline CDR1 and CDR2 sequences are SEHNR and FQNEAQ (reference sequence). There are 16 residues in the CDR3. V was trimmed by 0 bases and J by 0 bases, leaving 8 bases between them. The chain's CDR3 is CASSLAVLTTNEKLFF. CDR3 in DNA: TGTGCCAGCAGCTTAGCGGTCCTCACAACTAATGAAAAACTGTTTTTT.

This chain connects TRBV25-1 to TRBJ2-3, with TRBD1 matching over 7 bases. Per germline, CDR1 MGHDK and CDR2 SYGVNS. V lost 3 bases to trimming and J lost 12 bases; unmatched junction nucleotides: 6. This CDR3 contains 12 residues. The CDR3 reads CASSEGQTLQYF. Written as DNA, the CDR3 is TGTGCCAGCAGTGAGGGACAGACCCTACAGTATTTT.

CDR3 sequence reads: CASRGGSVHEQYF. CDR3 bases: TGTGCCAGCAGGGGGGGCAGTGTCCACGAGCAGTACTTC. This sequence joins TRBV12-3 or TRBV12-4 and TRBJ2-7; D is perhaps TRBD1 or TRBD2 (6 bases each). V was clipped by 6 bases and J by 5 bases, with 14 bases between them. This CDR3 comprises 13 residues.

V usage is TRBV27 and J usage is TRBJ1-1; D is perhaps TRBD1 (5 bases). The V and J ends lost 6 bases and 3 bases respectively, with 14 bases between them. Germline CDR1 MNHEY, CDR2 SMNVEV (reference sequence). CDR3 length: 14 amino acids. CDR3 residues: CASRPLGRDTEAFF. The CDR3 DNA reads as TGTGCCAGCAGACCGCTTGGCAGGGACACTGAAGCTTTCTTT.

The chain joins TRBV5-1 to TRBJ2-1, with TRBD2 as a possible D gene (5 bases). The CDR3 length is 17 residues. Germline loops: CDR1 SGHRS, CDR2 YFSETQ. Between the trimmed V and J ends, which lost 0 bases and 7 bases, there was a span of 20 bases. This CDR3 reads CASSLVGSTIQANEQFF. The CDR3 coding sequence is TGCGCCAGCAGCTTGGTGGGATCGACTATCCAGGCGAATGAGCAGTTCTTC. Looking up the rest from reference TRBV5-1 and TRBJ2-1 gives the full variable domain: KAGVTQTPRYLIKTRGQQVTLSCSPISGHRSVSWYQQTPGQGLQFLFEYFSETQRNKGNFPGRFSGRQFSNSRSEMNVSTLELGDSALYLCASSLVGSTIQANEQFFGPGTRLTVL.

The J gene is TRBJ2-7, the V gene TRBV6-5; 9 bases agree with TRBD2. This CDR3 is 14 amino acids long. Trimming removed 4 bases from V and 5 bases from J; junction bases left unmatched: 6. Germline CDR1 and CDR2: MNHEY and SVGAGI. DNA of the CDR3: TGTGCCAGCAGTTTAATAGCGGGAGACAACGAGCAGTACTTC. This codes for CASSLIAGDNEQYF.

The chain couples TRBV24-1 to TRBJ2-1; a possible D gene is TRBD2 (6 bases). The V end was cut by 2 bases, the J end by 4 bases, with 14 bases between. The CDR3 consists of 16 residues. From germline, CDR1 is KGHDR and CDR2 SFDVKD. The CDR3 loop reads CATSDSRLAHYNEQFF. For the CDR3, the DNA is TGTGCCACCAGTGATTCGCGGCTAGCGCATTACAATGAGCAGTTCTTC.

The rearrangement links TRBV29-1 to TRBJ1-2; no definite D call. The CDR3 totals 14 residues. Trimming cost V 2 bases and J 0 bases, with 10 bases left between them. The germline V gene encodes CDR1 SQVTM and CDR2 ANQGSEA. DNA of the CDR3: TGCAGCGTTGAACGGGCGGCCTCTAACTATGGCTACACCTTC. It yields the protein CSVERAASNYGYTF.

CDR3 residues: CAWSPIGQAGNTIYF. The CDR3 nucleotides are TGTGCCTGGAGTCCCATTGGACAGGCTGGAAACACCATATATTTT. The chain combines TRBV30 with TRBJ1-3, with TRBD1 identical over 7 bases. The length of the CDR3 is 15 residues. V was pared by 2 bases and J by 2 bases, with 6 bases of the junction left unmatched. The V gene's germline CDR1 is GTSNPN and CDR2 SVGIG (reference sequence).

This clone was seen only a few times. The chain is built from TRBV6-6 and TRBJ1-3; D is ambiguous. Germline assignment: CDR1 MNHNY and CDR2 SVGAGI (reference sequence). The CDR3 loop spans 15 amino acids. V was pared by 8 bases and J by 0 bases, with 14 bases between. CDR3 sequence reads: CASSPAQDSGNTIYF. The CDR3 DNA follows: TGTGCCAGCTCCCCCGCCCAGGACTCTGGAAACACCATATATTTT.

J is TRBJ2-3 and V is TRBV7-2; no definite D call. The V gene's germline CDR1 is SGHTA and CDR2 FQGNSA. The CDR3 sequence is 13 residues long. V gave up 3 bases and J gave up 4 bases, with 8 bases separating them. The CDR3 nucleotides are TGTGCCAGCAGCTTGCTAGAACCAGATACGCAGTATTTT. Protein sequence: CASSLLEPDTQYF. The variable domain in full, completed from reference TRBV7-2 and TRBJ2-3, reads GAGVSQSPSNKVTEKGKDVELRCDPISGHTALYWYRQSLGQGLEFLIYFQGNSAPDKSGLPSDRFSAERTGGSVSTLTIQRTQQEDSAVYLCASSLLEPDTQYFGPGTRLTVL.

The gene calls are TRBV2 and TRBJ1-5; TRBD1 agrees at 7 bases. Germline CDR1 reads SNHLY; CDR2 reads FYNNEI. The J segment lost 7 bases and the V segment lost 6 bases, leaving 9 bases of the junction unmatched. This CDR3 has 14 amino acids. CDR3: CASSPGGGTQPQHF. The CDR3 DNA follows: TGTGCCAGCAGCCCAGGGGGGGGGACCCAGCCCCAGCATTTT. Using reference TRBV2 and TRBJ1-5 for the parts outside the CDR3, the full variable domain is EPEVTQTPSHQVTQMGQEVILRCVPISNHLYFYWYRQILGQKVEFLVSFYNNEISEKSEIFDDQFSVERPDGSNFTLKIRSTKLEDSAMYFCASSPGGGTQPQHFGDGTRLSIL.

The rearrangement links TRBV13 to TRBJ1-2, with TRBD1 matching over 8 bases. V shed 5 bases, J shed 4 bases, and the junction held 9 bases outside the gene matches. The V gene's germline CDR1 is PRHDT and CDR2 FYEKMQ (reference sequence). This CDR3 is 15 amino acids long. For the CDR3, the DNA is TGTGCCAGCAGCCCAAGGACAGGGTCTGGCTATGGCTACACCTTC. Its protein is CASSPRTGSGYGYTF.

The chain is built from TRBV7-9 and TRBJ2-7; possibly TRBD2 for D (6 bases). V was pared by 8 bases and J by 1 base, with 18 bases between. Germline loops: CDR1 SEHNR, CDR2 FQNEAQ (reference sequence). The CDR3 runs to 15 residues. The chain's CDR3 is CASQMGEVASYEQYF. The CDR3 coding sequence is TGTGCCAGCCAGATGGGGGAGGTGGCGTCCTACGAGCAGTACTTC.

The chain carries TRBV6-5 and TRBJ1-5; TRBD1 agrees at 7 bases. The CDR3 is made up of 16 amino acids. Per the germline V gene, CDR1 is MNHEY and CDR2 is SVGAGI. V trimming: 0 bases; J trimming: 1 base; junction bases outside the gene matches: 3. DNA for the CDR3: TGTGCCAGCAGTTACTCTTACAGGGGAAGCAATCAGCCCCAGCATTTT. Translation gives CASSYSYRGSNQPQHF.

The rearrangement uses TRBV7-2 and TRBJ1-2, with no clear D. Germline loops: CDR1 SGHTA, CDR2 FQGNSA. V was trimmed by 4 bases and J by 8 bases, leaving 20 bases between them. The CDR3 runs to 15 residues. CDR3 DNA: TGTGCCAGCAGCTCCGGGTTTGACCGCGCGGGGGGCTACACCTTC. It codes for CASSSGFDRAGGYTF.

The chain combines TRBV7-9 with TRBJ1-2; D uncertain. The CDR3 spans 14 residues. From germline, CDR1 is SEHNR and CDR2 FQNEAQ (reference sequence). V was shortened by 1 base and J by 5 bases, with 11 bases between the two germline ends. The CDR3 reads CASSLDPVGYGYTF. The CDR3 DNA is TGTGCCAGCAGCTTAGACCCTGTCGGGTATGGCTACACCTTC.

V gene TRBV12-3 or TRBV12-4 combines with J gene TRBJ1-6; TRBD1 agrees at 10 bases. The V gene end was trimmed by 7 bases and the J gene end by 9 bases; junction bases not matched to a gene: 3. CDR3 length equals 13 residues. The CDR3 nucleotides read TGTGCCAGCACTCGACAGGGGGCTTCACCCCTCCACTTT. This sequence encodes CASTRQGASPLHF.

This clone was picked up one time. The chain combines TRBV19 with TRBJ1-5; D gene unclear. Germline CDR1 LNHDA, CDR2 SQIVND (reference sequence). Trimming removed 4 bases at V and 5 bases at J, with 15 bases between. This CDR3 spans 15 amino acids. CDR3 sequence reads: CASSRGPLRDQPQHF. The CDR3 DNA reads TGTGCCAGTAGTAGGGGTCCTTTAAGGGATCAGCCCCAGCATTTT. The whole variable domain, remainder taken from reference TRBV19 and TRBJ1-5, is DGGITQSPKYLFRKEGQNVTLSCEQNLNHDAMYWYRQDPGQGLRLIYYSQIVNDFQKGDIAEGYSVSREKKESFPLTVTSAQKNPTAFYLCASSRGPLRDQPQHFGDGTRLSIL.

J is TRBJ1-3 and V is TRBV5-6; weak D call: TRBD1 (6 bases). V was trimmed by 3 bases and J by 3 bases, leaving 13 bases between them. The germline gives CDR1 SGHDT, CDR2 YYEEEE. The CDR3 runs 15 residues. The CDR3 DNA reads TGTGCCAGCAGCTACAGGGCCGTGGTTGGAAACACCATATATTTT. It yields the protein CASSYRAVVGNTIYF.

This sequence joins TRBV5-1 and TRBJ1-4; 7 positions agree with TRBD1. The CDR3 is 13 amino acids. The J segment lost 3 bases and the V segment lost 5 bases, leaving 1 base of the junction unmatched. The V gene's germline CDR1 is SGHRS and CDR2 YFSETQ. CDR3 region: CASRGTANEKLFF. CDR3 bases: TGCGCCAGCAGGGGGACAGCTAATGAAAAACTGTTTTTT.